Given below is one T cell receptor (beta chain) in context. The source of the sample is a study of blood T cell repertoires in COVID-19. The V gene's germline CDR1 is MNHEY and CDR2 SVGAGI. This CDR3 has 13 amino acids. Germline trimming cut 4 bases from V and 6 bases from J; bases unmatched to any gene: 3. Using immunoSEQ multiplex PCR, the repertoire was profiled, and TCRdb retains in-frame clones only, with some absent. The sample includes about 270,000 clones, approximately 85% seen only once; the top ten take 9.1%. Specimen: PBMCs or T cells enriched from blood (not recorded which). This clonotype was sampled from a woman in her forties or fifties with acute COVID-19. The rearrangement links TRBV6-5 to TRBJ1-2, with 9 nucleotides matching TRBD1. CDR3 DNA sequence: TGTGCCAGCAGTTGGGGACAGGGTAATGGCTACACCTTC. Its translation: CASSWGQGNGYTF.